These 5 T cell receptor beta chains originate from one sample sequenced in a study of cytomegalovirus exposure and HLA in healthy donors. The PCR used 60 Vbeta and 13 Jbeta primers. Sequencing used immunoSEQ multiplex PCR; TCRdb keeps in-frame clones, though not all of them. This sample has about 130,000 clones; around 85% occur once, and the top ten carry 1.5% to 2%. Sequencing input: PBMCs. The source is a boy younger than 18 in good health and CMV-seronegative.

CDR3: CASSPAYLRNTEAFF. In nucleotides, the CDR3 is TGTGCCAGCAGCCCCGCTTACCTACGGAACACTGAAGCTTTCTTT. The rearrangement joins TRBV7-2 to TRBJ1-1; D is unresolved. Germline-derived CDR1 and CDR2 are SGHTA and FQGNSA. This CDR3 is built from 15 residues. V was clipped by 5 bases and J by 1 base, with 14 bases between them.

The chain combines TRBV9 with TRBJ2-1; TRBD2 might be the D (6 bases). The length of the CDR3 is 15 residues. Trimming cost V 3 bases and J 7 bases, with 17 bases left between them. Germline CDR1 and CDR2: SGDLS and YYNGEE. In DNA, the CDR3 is TGTGCCAGCAGCGGACATACCGGGAGAGGGAATGAGCAGTTCTTC. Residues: CASSGHTGRGNEQFF.

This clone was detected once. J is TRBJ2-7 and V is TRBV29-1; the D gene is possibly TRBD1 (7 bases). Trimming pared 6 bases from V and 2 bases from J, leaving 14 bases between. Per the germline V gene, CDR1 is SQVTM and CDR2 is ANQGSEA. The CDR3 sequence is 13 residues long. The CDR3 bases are TGCAGCGTCGGGGGACAGCTAGCCTACGAGCAGTACTTC. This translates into CSVGGQLAYEQYF.

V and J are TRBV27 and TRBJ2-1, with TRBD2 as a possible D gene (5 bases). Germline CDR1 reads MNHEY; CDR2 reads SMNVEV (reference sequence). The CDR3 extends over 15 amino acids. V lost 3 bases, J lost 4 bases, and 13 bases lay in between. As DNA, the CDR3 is TGTGCCAGCAGTTTCATAGCGAATGGGTACAATGAGCAGTTCTTC. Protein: CASSFIANGYNEQFF.

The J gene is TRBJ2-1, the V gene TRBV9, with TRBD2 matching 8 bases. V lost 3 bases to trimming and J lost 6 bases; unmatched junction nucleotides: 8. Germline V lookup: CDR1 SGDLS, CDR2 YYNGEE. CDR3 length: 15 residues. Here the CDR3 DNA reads TGTGCCAGCAGCGGAGAGGCGGGGGGCCTCAATGAGCAGTTCTTC. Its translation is CASSGEAGGLNEQFF.